This record concerns one T cell receptor beta chain sequence. Its binding antigen is unknown. Per-nucleotide qualities are absent, and no much larger clonotype sits a single base away. The immunoSEQ Assay, a bias-controlled multiplex PCR, was used to amplify TCRbeta CDR3 regions from genomic DNA. In the original analysis: The number of nucleated cells in each sample was estimated from the amplification of reference gene primers within the assay. Sequence reads were collapsed and filtered to measure the absolute abundance of every unique TCRbeta CDR3 rearrangement. For each sample, productive Simpson clonality was calculated as the square root of Simpson's diversity index over productive rearrangements. TCRdb mirrors the immuneACCESS table, restricted to in-frame sequences. Some clones are absent from its copies; in checked studies, under half trace to an unresolved V gene, and the reason for the others is unknown. V and J calls and clone size are given by that table; D and trimming were obtained from the DNA. This sample is represented by about 180,000 clones; roughly 84% of them were singletons. The top ten clonotypes cover about 9.1% of the sample.

Deletion took 4 bases off V and 1 base off J, with a span of 8 bases between the germline ends. Including the terminal cysteine and phenylalanine, the CDR3 comprises 13 residues. The kept DNA is CDR3 alone, 39 bases in frame from the first base. Via the germline V gene (reference sequence), CDR1 is SGHNT and CDR2 YYREEE. This entry belongs to a study of blood T cell repertoires in COVID-19 (dated by TCRdb to about 2020). Describing the broader study: The collaborator samples originated in the United States, Italy and Spain and spanned the acute and convalescent phases of COVID-19. The material from the prospective study consisted of cDNA or gDNA derived from T cells, B-cell-depleted T cells, or PBMCs. Deeply sampled blood TCRbeta repertoires from subjects exposed to, actively infected with, or recovered from COVID-19 were included in the dataset. A freely available public database, intended as a resource for researchers studying the immune response to SARS-CoV-2, is where the repertoires were released. Samples came from the ongoing ImmuneRACE study (first 160 participants) plus 1,254 subjects from 6 global collaborators. Sample metadata almost always included a de-identified subject ID, COVID-19 status, age in years and sex. Where available, HLA class I and class II types were taken from metadata supplied by the sample provider and were not determined by assay-based typing. The study at large found these results: Clinical and demographic metadata were provided uncurated, with the amount varying by source and participant.

Whole blood was collected in K2EDTA tubes by collaborating institutions according to the institutions' own protocols. For TCRbeta analysis, collaborators shipped samples as frozen whole blood, isolated PBMCs, or DNA extracted from either of those sample types. The specimen sequenced was peripheral blood. This TCR came from a woman older than 75 with acute or convalescent COVID-19. The rearrangement combines TRBV5-4 with TRBJ1-1; the D gene is perhaps TRBD1, on 5 matching bases. The CDR3 corresponds to CASSRDWNTEAFF. Here is the DNA: TGTGCCAGCAGCCGGGACTGGAACACTGAAGCTTTCTTT. The CDR3, completed at both ends by the reference TRBV5-4 and TRBJ1-1 genes, gives the full variable domain ETGVTQSPTHLIKTRGQQVTLRCSSQSGHNTVSWYQQALGQGPQFIFQYYREEENGRGNFPPRFSGLQFPNYSSELNVNALELDDSALYLCASSRDWNTEAFFGQGTRLTVV.